The clone carrying this T cell receptor beta chain was detected a few times. Its antigen is as yet unknown. This sample's time point: cycle 4 day 1 (C4D1), after five to seven weeks of nivolumab. Following autologous stem cell transplantation, relapse occurred in every patient, and exposure to brentuximab vedotin varied. This sample stems from a study of PD-1 blockade in classical Hodgkin lymphoma. Using immunoSEQ multiplex PCR, the repertoire was profiled, and TCRdb retains in-frame clones only, with some absent. The sample has about 50,000 clones; roughly 80% are singletons. V lost 4 bases to trimming and J lost 0 bases, with 9 bases between them. CDR1 is SNHLY and CDR2 is FYNNEI in the germline V gene. This CDR3 spans 15 amino acids. Study-level findings and limits: Prior to therapy, complete responders displayed diversity much like that of newly diagnosed patients. The study found that TCR diversity rose significantly by C4D1 in CD4+ but not CD8+ cells. No one has yet defined what causes the repertoire differences, which may be disease activity or prior therapy. Newly diagnosed patients were said to have less baseline TCR diversity than healthy donors did.

The sample in question was peripheral blood mononuclear cells (PBMCs), obtained before the fourth cycle of nivolumab. The V call is TRBV2, the J call TRBJ2-2, with D uncertain. The sequence came from a human donor with classical Hodgkin lymphoma. CDR3 in amino acids: CASSVYNANTGELFF. Written as DNA, the CDR3 is TGTGCCAGCAGTGTCTATAACGCGAACACCGGGGAGCTGTTTTTT.